This entry lists 12 T cell receptor beta chains sequenced from one sample in a study of T-cell reconstitution after alpha-beta-depleted transplantation in children. A TCRbeta library incorporating unique molecular identifiers was prepared. TCRdb re-analysed the PCR reads in MiXCR, keeping a single row per CDR3 protein. Here the sample spans more than 300,000 distinct CDR3 sequences, around 15% being singletons. The source was PBMCs, mostly from graft donor cells, collected 360 days after TCRalphabeta/CD19-depleted stem cell transplant. The receptor source for this set is a male patient aged 2-9 years who had a stem cell transplant for acute lymphoblastic leukemia, so the T cells may come from the graft donor.

Concerning this clonotype itself: This may be a read error: a much more frequent sequence differs by one nucleotide. The chain employs TRBV4-2 and TRBJ2-5; D unclear. CDR3 length: 12 amino acids. The V gene lost 0 bases and the J gene lost 4 bases, with 3 bases spanning the gap. Germline V gene sequence: CDR1 LGHNA, CDR2 YNFKEQ. The CDR3 DNA follows: TGTGCCAGCAGCCAAGATACAGAGACCCAGTACTTC. This gives the protein CASSQDTETQYF.

CDR3 protein: CASSLENRNTEAFF. The CDR3 DNA follows: TGTGCCAGCAGTTTGGAGAACAGGAACACTGAAGCTTTCTTT. The chain combines TRBV28 with TRBJ1-1, with D unclear. V shed 3 bases and J shed 1 base, with 9 bases lying between them. There are 14 residues in the CDR3. Germline V gene data show CDR1 as MDHEN and CDR2 as SYDVKM.

This clonotype was counted between two and nine times. The J gene is TRBJ2-7, the V gene TRBV10-3; the D is unclear. The CDR3 has 14 amino acids. Trimming removed 10 bases at V and 0 bases at J, with 16 bases between. Germline V gene lookup returns CDR1 ENHRY and CDR2 SYGVKD. CDR3 protein: CATISVPSSYEQYF. Written as DNA, the CDR3 is TGTGCCACCATATCGGTCCCTTCCTCCTACGAGCAGTACTTC.

V usage is TRBV18 and J usage is TRBJ2-5; D ambiguous. Trimming stripped 1 base from V and 7 bases from J, with 4 bases between. The germline V gene encodes CDR1 KGHSH and CDR2 LQKENI. The CDR3 totals 11 residues. The CDR3 sequence: CASSPRVTQYF. The CDR3 nucleotides are TGTGCCAGCTCACCACGCGTGACCCAGTACTTC.

This clonotype was recorded at least ten times. J is TRBJ2-1 and V is TRBV25-1, with D uncertain. The CDR3 is made up of 12 amino acids. The V end was cut by 3 bases, the J end by 8 bases, with 8 bases between. The germline V gene encodes CDR1 MGHDK and CDR2 SYGVNS. Here the CDR3 reads CASSEIMYEQFF. DNA for the CDR3: TGTGCCAGCAGTGAGATTATGTATGAGCAGTTCTTC.

For this clonotype: One end of the junction fails to match germline, which may point to a read error. As DNA, the CDR3 is TGTGCCAGCAGTCCCAATCCTAACCAGGAGACCCAGTACTTC. It codes for CASSPNPNQETQYF. The chain uses TRBV12-3 or TRBV12-4 and TRBJ2-5, with D uncertain. CDR3 length: 14 amino acids.

The chain combines TRBV7-9 with TRBJ2-4; unclear D gene. Per germline, CDR1 SEHNR and CDR2 FQNEAQ (reference sequence). V gave up 5 bases and J gave up 3 bases, with 8 bases separating them. The CDR3 extends over 13 amino acids. The CDR3 spells CASSPADKNIQYF. CDR3 sequence (DNA): TGTGCCAGCAGCCCAGCTGACAAAAACATTCAGTACTTC.

This clonotype occurred a few times. This rearrangement joins TRBV14 to TRBJ2-3; 7 nucleotides agree with TRBD2. CDR1 and CDR2 from the germline V gene are SGHDN and FVKESK. CDR3 length: 15 residues. With 1 base clipped from V and 4 bases from J, the junction kept 5 bases outside the gene matches. The CDR3 sequence is CASSQVAGRADTQYF. The CDR3 DNA reads as TGTGCCAGCAGCCAAGTAGCGGGTCGGGCAGATACGCAGTATTTT.

There are a few counts of this clonotype. The rearrangement joins TRBV27 to TRBJ2-7; 10 nucleotides agree with TRBD1. Per germline, CDR1 MNHEY and CDR2 SMNVEV (reference sequence). The J segment lost 3 bases and the V segment lost 5 bases, leaving 4 bases of the junction unmatched. This CDR3 is 14 amino acids long. The CDR3 nucleotides read TGTGCCAGCAGTCCATGGACAGGGGGCTACGAGCAGTACTTC. Translated: CASSPWTGGYEQYF.

The chain couples TRBV20-1 to TRBJ2-1; TRBD2 matches at 8 bases. The CDR3 length is 16 residues. The germline V gene has CDR1 DFQATT and CDR2 SNEGSKA (reference sequence). V shed 1 base and J 4 bases; nucleotides not matched to a gene: 9. DNA for the CDR3: TGCAGTGCTAGAGTCCACGGTCTAGCGGGTTACAATGAGCAGTTCTTC. Translation gives CSARVHGLAGYNEQFF.

The rearrangement uses TRBV19 and TRBJ2-1; 10 bases match TRBD2. The V and J ends lost 7 bases and 7 bases, in that order; junction bases with no gene match: 13. Per the germline V gene, CDR1 is LNHDA and CDR2 is SQIVND (reference sequence). CDR3 length: 16 residues. The CDR3 DNA reads as TGTGCCAGTAATCCTCGGCCGGGACTAGCGCTTAATGAGCAGTTCTTC. Its protein product is CASNPRPGLALNEQFF.

This clonotype showed up many times. V gene TRBV4-3 combines with J gene TRBJ2-2, with D possibly matching TRBD1 (5 bases). The CDR3 runs 16 residues. The ends were cut back, 0 bases at V and 4 bases at J, with 12 bases in the middle. In germline, CDR1 is LGHNA, CDR2 YSLEER. In nucleotides, the CDR3 is TGCGCCAGCAGCCAAGACCCCCAGGGAAGCACCGGGGAGCTGTTTTTT. It specifies CASSQDPQGSTGELFF.